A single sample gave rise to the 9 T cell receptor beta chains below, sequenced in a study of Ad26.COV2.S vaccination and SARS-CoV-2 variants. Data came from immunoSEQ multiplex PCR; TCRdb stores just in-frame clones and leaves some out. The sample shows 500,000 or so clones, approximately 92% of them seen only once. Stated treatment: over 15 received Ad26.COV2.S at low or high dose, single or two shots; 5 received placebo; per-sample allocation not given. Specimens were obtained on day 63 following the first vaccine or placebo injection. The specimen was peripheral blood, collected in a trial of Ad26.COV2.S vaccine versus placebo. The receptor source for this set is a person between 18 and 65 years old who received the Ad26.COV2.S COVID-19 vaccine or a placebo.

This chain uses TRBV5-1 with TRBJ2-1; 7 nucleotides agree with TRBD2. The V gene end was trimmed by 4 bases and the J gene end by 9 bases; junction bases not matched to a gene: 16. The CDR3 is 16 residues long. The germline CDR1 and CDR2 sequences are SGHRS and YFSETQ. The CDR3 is CASSRSTSAKMSEQFF. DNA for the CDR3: TGCGCCAGCAGCCGCAGCACTAGCGCTAAAATGAGTGAGCAGTTCTTC.

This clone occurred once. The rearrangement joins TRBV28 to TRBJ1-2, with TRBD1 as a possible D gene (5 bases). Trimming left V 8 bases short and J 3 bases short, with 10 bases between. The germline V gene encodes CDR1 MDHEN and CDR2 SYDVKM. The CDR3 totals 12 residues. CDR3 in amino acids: CASDGGYYGYTF. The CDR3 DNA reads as TGTGCCAGCGACGGGGGTTACTATGGCTACACCTTC.

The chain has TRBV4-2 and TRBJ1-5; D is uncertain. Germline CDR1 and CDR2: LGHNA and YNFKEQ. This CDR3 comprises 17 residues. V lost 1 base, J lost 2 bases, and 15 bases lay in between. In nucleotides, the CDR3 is TGTGCCAGCAGCCAAGTAGTGGTGCAGAGAGGCAATCAGCCCCAGCATTTT. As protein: CASSQVVVQRGNQPQHF.

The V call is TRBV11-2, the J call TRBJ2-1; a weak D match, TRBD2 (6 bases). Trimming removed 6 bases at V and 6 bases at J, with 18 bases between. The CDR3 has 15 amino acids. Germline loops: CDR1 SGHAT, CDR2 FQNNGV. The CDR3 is CASRVNSGGANEQFF. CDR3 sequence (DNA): TGTGCCAGCAGAGTAAACTCAGGAGGGGCCAATGAGCAGTTCTTC.

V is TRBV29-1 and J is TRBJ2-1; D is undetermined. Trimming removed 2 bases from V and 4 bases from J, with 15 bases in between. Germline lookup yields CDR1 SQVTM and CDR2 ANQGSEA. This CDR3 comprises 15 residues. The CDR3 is CSVEWQTSRYNEQFF. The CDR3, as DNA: TGCAGCGTTGAATGGCAGACAAGTCGTTACAATGAGCAGTTCTTC.

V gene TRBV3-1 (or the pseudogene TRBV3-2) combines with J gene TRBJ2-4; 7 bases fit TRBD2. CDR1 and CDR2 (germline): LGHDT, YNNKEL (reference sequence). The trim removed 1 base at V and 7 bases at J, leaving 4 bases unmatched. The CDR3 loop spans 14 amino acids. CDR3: CASSQGAGPNIQYF. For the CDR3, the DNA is TGTGCCAGCAGCCAAGGAGCGGGACCCAACATTCAGTACTTC.

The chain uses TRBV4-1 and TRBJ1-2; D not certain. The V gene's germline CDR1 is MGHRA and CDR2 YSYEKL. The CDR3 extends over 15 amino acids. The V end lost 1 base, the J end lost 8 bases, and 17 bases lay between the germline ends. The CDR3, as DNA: TGCGCCAGCAGCCAAGTCGTAGAAACAGTGCGCGGCTACACCTTC. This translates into CASSQVVETVRGYTF.

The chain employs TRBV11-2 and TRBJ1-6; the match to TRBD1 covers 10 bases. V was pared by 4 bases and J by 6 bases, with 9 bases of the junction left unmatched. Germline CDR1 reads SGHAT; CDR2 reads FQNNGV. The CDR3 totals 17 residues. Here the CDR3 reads CASSSHKRDRGNSPLHF. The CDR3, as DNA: TGTGCCAGCAGCTCCCACAAGCGGGACAGGGGTAATTCACCCCTCCACTTT. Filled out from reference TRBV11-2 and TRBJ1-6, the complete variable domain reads EAGVAQSPRYKIIEKRQSVAFWCNPISGHATLYWYQQILGQGPKLLIQFQNNGVVDDSQLPKDRFSAERLKGVDSTLKIQPAKLEDSAVYLCASSSHKRDRGNSPLHFGNGTRLTVT.

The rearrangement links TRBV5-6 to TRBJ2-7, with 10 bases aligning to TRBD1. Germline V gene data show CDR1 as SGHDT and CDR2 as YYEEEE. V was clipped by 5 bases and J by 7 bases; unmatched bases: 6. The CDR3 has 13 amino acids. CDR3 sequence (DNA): TGTGCCAGCAGTCCGACAGGGGGCTGGGAGCAGTACGTC. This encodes CASSPTGGWEQYV.